A few counts support the clone carrying this T cell receptor (beta chain). Its cognate antigen is unknown. V was pared by 6 bases and J by 8 bases, with 13 bases between. Germline V CDR1 and CDR2: SNHLY, FYNNEI. The CDR3 length is 12 residues. The sample comes from a study of cytomegalovirus exposure and HLA in healthy donors. Study results and limitations: Association of a missense DCLRE1C variant with TCR beta V- and J-gene trimming was reported in a later analysis. A likely sequencing artifact accounted for one observed cluster of highly shared sequence variants.

13 Jbeta primers and 60 Vbeta primers were used for the PCR. Here immunoSEQ multiplex PCR was the method, and the copy in TCRdb shows in-frame clones only, minus some. The sample shows under 60,000 clones, 70% to 85% of them seen only once. The sequenced sample consisted of PBMCs. The receptor was isolated from a woman between 40 and 50 years old in good health and CMV-seropositive. The chain employs TRBV2 and TRBJ1-2, with D tentatively TRBD1 (6 bases). The CDR3 DNA follows: TGTGCCAGCAGGGCCGGACAGTACGGCTACACCTTC. Its translation: CASRAGQYGYTF.